The 26 T cell receptor beta chains below all came from one sample that was sequenced in a study of T cell changes during pregnancy in multiple sclerosis. Here immunoSEQ multiplex PCR was the method, and the copy in TCRdb shows in-frame clones only, minus some. The table lists 50,000 to 75,000 clones, 80% to 95% of them singletons, with 2.8% in the top ten. This material consisted of peripheral blood, taken in the third trimester of pregnancy. All receptors derive from a female donor in good health, enrolled as a control in a pregnancy study.

The rearrangement links TRBV6-1 to TRBJ1-5, with D tentatively TRBD1 (6 bases). Looked up from germline, CDR1 is MNHNS and CDR2 is SASEGT. The CDR3 has 14 amino acids. The V end was cut by 2 bases, the J end by 6 bases, with 11 bases between. DNA of the CDR3: TGTGCCAGCAGTGAACAGGGGACGAGTCAGCCCCAGCATTTT. Translated: CASSEQGTSQPQHF.

This clone was observed a single time. The chain employs TRBV27 and TRBJ1-1; 9 bases line up with TRBD1. CDR1 MNHEY and CDR2 SMNVEV come from the germline V gene (reference sequence). V shed 10 bases and J 0 bases; nucleotides not matched to a gene: 6. CDR3 length: 14 residues. CDR3 in amino acids: CATRTGEVNTEAFF. CDR3 sequence (DNA): TGTGCCACTAGGACAGGGGAGGTGAACACTGAAGCTTTCTTT.

This chain links TRBV11-3 with TRBJ2-3; 13 positions agree with TRBD2. The germline CDR1 and CDR2 sequences are SGHNT and YENEEA. This CDR3 region has 18 residues. The ends lost 1 base at V and 0 bases at J; junction bases unmatched: 4. The CDR3 is CASSLGLAGGTSTDTQYF. CDR3 bases: TGTGCCAGCAGCTTAGGACTAGCGGGAGGCACTAGCACAGATACGCAGTATTTT.

The sample holds one count of this clone. The chain recombines TRBV5-4 with TRBJ2-7; maybe TRBD1 (6 bases). The CDR3 extends over 14 amino acids. Germline V gene sequence: CDR1 SGHNT, CDR2 YYREEE (reference sequence). The V gene lost 3 bases and the J gene lost 2 bases, with 12 bases spanning the gap. The CDR3 region is CASSSRTVAYEQYF. In nucleotides, the CDR3 is TGTGCCAGCAGCTCCCGGACAGTCGCCTACGAGCAGTACTTC. The full variable domain, in which reference TRBV5-4 and TRBJ2-7 provide the parts outside the CDR3, is ETGVTQSPTHLIKTRGQQVTLRCSSQSGHNTVSWYQQALGQGPQFIFQYYREEENGRGNFPPRFSGLQFPNYSSELNVNALELDDSALYLCASSSRTVAYEQYFGPGTRLTVT.

The rearrangement joins TRBV7-8 to TRBJ2-7, with 11 bases that match TRBD2. Germline CDR1 and CDR2: SGHVS and FQNEAQ. J gave up 2 bases and V 5 bases, and 5 bases lay outside the gene matches. The CDR3 runs 15 residues. The CDR3 loop reads CASSDGTSGAYEQYF. DNA of the CDR3: TGTGCCAGCAGCGATGGGACTAGCGGCGCCTACGAGCAGTACTTC. Full variable domain (missing parts from reference TRBV7-8 and TRBJ2-7): GAGVSQSPRYKVAKRGQDVALRCDPISGHVSLFWYQQALGQGPEFLTYFQNEAQLDKSGLPSDRFFAERPEGSVSTLKIQRTQQEDSAVYLCASSDGTSGAYEQYFGPGTRLTVT.

This chain uses TRBV6-6 with TRBJ1-4; the match to TRBD1 covers 8 bases. CDR1 and CDR2 (germline): MNHNY, SVGAGI (reference sequence). The CDR3 length is 14 residues. V trimming: 6 bases; J trimming: 8 bases; junction bases outside the gene matches: 8. The CDR3 region is CASSPGGAREKLFF. The CDR3 DNA is TGTGCCAGCAGCCCAGGGGGCGCGAGGGAAAAACTGTTTTTT.

This chain connects TRBV30 to TRBJ2-7; D ambiguous. The CDR3 consists of 11 residues. Germline V CDR1 and CDR2: GTSNPN, SVGIG (reference sequence). Trimming took 4 bases from V and 2 from J, leaving 6 bases between them. CDR3 amino acids: CAWKAAYEQYF. CDR3 nucleotides: TGTGCCTGGAAGGCGGCCTACGAGCAGTACTTC.

The chain is built from TRBV7-9 and TRBJ1-2; TRBD1 aligns across 8 bases. V dropped 1 base and J dropped 6; count of bases not matched to a gene: 7. Germline V gene lookup returns CDR1 SEHNR and CDR2 FQNEAQ (reference sequence). CDR3 length: 15 amino acids. The CDR3 is CASSLGAGTGNGYTF. In DNA, the CDR3 is TGTGCCAGCAGCTTAGGAGCCGGGACAGGAAATGGCTACACCTTC. The whole variable domain, remainder taken from reference TRBV7-9 and TRBJ1-2, is DTGVSQNPRHKITKRGQNVTFRCDPISEHNRLYWYRQTLGQGPEFLTYFQNEAQLEKSRLLSDRFSAERPKGSFSTLEIQRTEQGDSAMYLCASSLGAGTGNGYTFGSGTRLTVV.

The V call is TRBV29-1, the J call TRBJ2-2; 8 bases are a match to TRBD1. Losses at the gene ends were 5 bases for V and 5 bases for J; bases not matched to a gene: 4. Germline CDR1 reads SQVTM; CDR2 reads ANQGSEA. The CDR3 spans 13 residues. The CDR3 here is CSVTDRVTGELFF. CDR3 in DNA: TGCAGCGTTACGGACAGGGTAACCGGGGAGCTGTTTTTT.

The chain combines TRBV5-4 with TRBJ2-7, with 7 bases aligning to TRBD2. Germline V CDR1 and CDR2: SGHNT, YYREEE (reference sequence). V lost 2 bases, J lost 2 bases, and 7 bases stayed unmatched. The CDR3 covers 15 residues. The CDR3 bases are TGTGCCAGCAGCTTAAGGGCTAGCGGCACCTACGAGCAGTACTTC. Translating it yields CASSLRASGTYEQYF. Variable domain in full (rest from reference TRBV5-4 and TRBJ2-7): ETGVTQSPTHLIKTRGQQVTLRCSSQSGHNTVSWYQQALGQGPQFIFQYYREEENGRGNFPPRFSGLQFPNYSSELNVNALELDDSALYLCASSLRASGTYEQYFGPGTRLTVT.

This clone was seen once. The chain has TRBV7-9 and TRBJ2-1; D not resolved. V was cut by 3 bases and J by 3 bases, with 6 bases left in between. Germline V gene sequence: CDR1 SEHNR, CDR2 FQNEAQ (reference sequence). The CDR3 sequence is 13 residues long. CDR3 DNA: TGTGCCAGCAGCTTGATCAGCTACAATGAGCAGTTCTTC. This gives the protein CASSLISYNEQFF.

The rearrangement links TRBV5-8 to TRBJ1-2, with 7 positions matching TRBD1. J gave up 5 bases and V 4 bases, and 5 bases lay outside the gene matches. The germline V gene has CDR1 SGHTS and CDR2 YDEGEE. This CDR3 has 13 amino acids. CDR3 residues: CASSRDRNYGYTF. For the CDR3, the DNA is TGTGCCAGCAGCCGGGACAGAAATTATGGCTACACCTTC.

The chain has TRBV9 and TRBJ2-2, with 14 bases identical to TRBD2. Trimming removed 0 bases from V and 1 base from J; junction bases left unmatched: 8. This CDR3 has 20 amino acids. CDR1 SGDLS and CDR2 YYNGEE come from the germline V gene. The DNA for the CDR3 is TGTGCCAGCAGCGTAGCTACTAGGGGGACTAGCGGGGGGAACACCGGGGAGCTGTTTTTT. Residues: CASSVATRGTSGGNTGELFF.

This clone was recorded only once. The chain carries TRBV28 and TRBJ2-7; D remains unclear. Germline V gene sequence: CDR1 MDHEN, CDR2 SYDVKM. V lost 4 bases and J lost 7, with 11 bases in between. This CDR3 has 12 residues. In nucleotides, the CDR3 is TGTGCCAGCAGTTCACAGATTGAGGAGCAGTACTTC. Its protein is CASSSQIEEQYF.

The CDR3 loop reads CASSPLNGEQYF. Written as DNA, the CDR3 is TGTGCCAGTAGTCCCCTAAATGGCGAGCAGTACTTC. This sequence joins TRBV19 and TRBJ2-7; D unclear. Deletions cut 5 bases from V and 6 bases from J, with 11 bases between. The germline CDR1 and CDR2 sequences are LNHDA and SQIVND (reference sequence). This CDR3 is 12 amino acids long.

The chain has TRBV2 and TRBJ1-2, with D hard to call. CDR1 is SNHLY, CDR2 FYNNEI, per germline. V was pared by 9 bases and J by 4 bases, with 15 bases between. The CDR3 length is 13 residues. CDR3 in amino acids: CARRTPRTYGYTF. The CDR3 bases are TGTGCCAGAAGGACTCCCAGGACCTATGGCTACACCTTC.

The V gene is TRBV10-3, the J gene TRBJ1-5; D might be TRBD1 (6 bases). Trimming stripped 6 bases from V and 0 bases from J, with 12 bases between. CDR1 ENHRY and CDR2 SYGVKD come from the germline V gene. The CDR3 totals 15 residues. Here the CDR3 DNA reads TGTGCCATCAGGGGTGGGACAAATAGCAATCAGCCCCAGCATTTT. It specifies CAIRGGTNSNQPQHF.

The chain recombines TRBV27 with TRBJ2-7, with 10 bases fitting TRBD2. Germline V gives CDR1 MNHEY, CDR2 SMNVEV (reference sequence). This CDR3 region has 15 residues. J was trimmed by 3 bases and V by 4 bases; bases with no gene match: 6. CDR3 nucleotide sequence: TGTGCCAGCAGTTCTATAGCGGGAGGAGACTACGAGCAGTACTTC. Its protein is CASSSIAGGDYEQYF.

V and J are TRBV7-6 and TRBJ2-2; D remains unclear. V lost 5 bases and J lost 1, with 11 bases in between. This CDR3 region has 15 residues. Germline V gene data show CDR1 as SGHVS and CDR2 as FNYEAQ. The CDR3 here is CASSPLTWNTGELFF. CDR3 coding DNA: TGTGCCAGCAGCCCCCTCACATGGAACACCGGGGAGCTGTTTTTT. Using reference TRBV7-6 and TRBJ2-2 for the parts outside the CDR3, the full variable domain is GAGVSQSPRYKVTKRGQDVALRCDPISGHVSLYWYRQALGQGPEFLTYFNYEAQQDKSGLPNDRFSAERPEGSISTLTIQRTEQRDSAMYRCASSPLTWNTGELFFGEGSRLTVL.

The genes are TRBV4-2 and TRBJ2-7; 8 bases agree with TRBD1. This CDR3 contains 15 residues. The germline V gene encodes CDR1 LGHNA and CDR2 YNFKEQ. The V gene end was trimmed by 0 bases and the J gene end by 2 bases; junction bases not matched to a gene: 3. Written as DNA, the CDR3 is TGTGCCAGCAGCCAAGAGGTGACAGGGGCCTACGAGCAGTACTTC. This codes for CASSQEVTGAYEQYF.

The V gene is TRBV10-3, the J gene TRBJ1-5; a weak D match, TRBD1 (6 bases). The CDR3 runs 13 residues. V dropped 2 bases and J dropped 8 bases, with 10 bases sitting between them. CDR1 ENHRY and CDR2 SYGVKD come from the germline V gene. This CDR3 is CAISETGKEPQHF. In DNA, the CDR3 is TGTGCCATCAGTGAGACAGGGAAGGAGCCCCAGCATTTT.

The CDR3 spells CASSLRDSSGNTIYF. CDR3 coding DNA: TGTGCCAGCAGCTTAAGAGATAGCTCTGGAAACACCATATATTTT. The chain joins TRBV7-8 to TRBJ1-3; D is unclear. From germline, CDR1 is SGHVS and CDR2 FQNEAQ. Trimming left V 2 bases short and J 0 bases short, with 8 bases between. The CDR3 is 15 residues long.

This clone was seen a handful of times. The chain uses TRBV18 and TRBJ1-5; D might be TRBD1 (5 bases). The V gene lost 3 bases and the J gene lost 0 bases, with 18 bases spanning the gap. Germline assignment: CDR1 KGHSH and CDR2 LQKENI. The CDR3 contains 18 residues. The DNA for the CDR3 is TGTGCCAGCTCACCCCTTGGAGGGGTAGGAGGTAGCAATCAGCCCCAGCATTTT. This translates into CASSPLGGVGGSNQPQHF.

The genes are TRBV9 and TRBJ2-4, with unresolved D. Between the trimmed V and J ends, which lost 1 base and 7 bases, there was a span of 12 bases. CDR1 is SGDLS and CDR2 is YYNGEE in the germline V gene. This CDR3 region has 14 residues. The CDR3 is CASSVSPGLNIQYF. For the CDR3, the DNA is TGTGCCAGCAGCGTATCCCCAGGCCTGAACATTCAGTACTTC.

The chain uses TRBV30 and TRBJ1-1, with D unresolved. Germline CDR1 and CDR2: GTSNPN and SVGIG (reference sequence). Trimming took off 0 bases at V and 9 bases at J, with 11 bases between the two ends. The CDR3 consists of 12 residues. CDR3 in amino acids: CAWSVVGGKAFF. CDR3 bases: TGTGCCTGGAGTGTAGTGGGAGGGAAAGCTTTCTTT.

V is TRBV10-3 and J is TRBJ1-1, with a possible D match to TRBD1 (6 bases). Germline loops: CDR1 ENHRY, CDR2 SYGVKD. V was trimmed by 11 bases and J by 0 bases, leaving 13 bases between them. The CDR3 loop spans 13 amino acids. The CDR3 is CASRGALNTEAFF. The CDR3 nucleotides read TGTGCCTCTCGGGGGGCACTGAACACTGAAGCTTTCTTT.